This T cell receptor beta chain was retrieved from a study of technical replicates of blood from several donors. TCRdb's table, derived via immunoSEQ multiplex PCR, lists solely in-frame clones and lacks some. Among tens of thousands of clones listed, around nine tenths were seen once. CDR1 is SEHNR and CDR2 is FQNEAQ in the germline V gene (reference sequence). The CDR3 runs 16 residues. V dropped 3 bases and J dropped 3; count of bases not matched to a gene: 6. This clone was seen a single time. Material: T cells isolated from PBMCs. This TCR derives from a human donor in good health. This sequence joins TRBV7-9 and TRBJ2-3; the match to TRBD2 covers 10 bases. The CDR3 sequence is CASSFSSGSYTDTQYF. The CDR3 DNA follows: TGTGCCAGCAGCTTCTCTAGCGGGAGCTATACAGATACGCAGTATTTT.